Listed here are 16 T cell receptor beta chains from one sample, sequenced in a study of blood T cell dynamics during melanoma immunotherapy. The protocol was immunoSEQ multiplex PCR, while the TCRdb copy is restricted to in-frame clones and leaves out a portion. The sample contains around 10,000 clones, around four fifths of which appear only once. Time point specified: pre-treatment baseline. The material was blood, obtained from a patient treated with checkpoint blockade. These receptors were taken from a human donor with melanoma.

The chain employs TRBV19 and TRBJ1-2; no reliable D call. This CDR3 spans 13 amino acids. The V and J ends lost 6 bases and 3 bases respectively, with 11 bases between them. Germline V gives CDR1 LNHDA, CDR2 SQIVND (reference sequence). This CDR3 reads CASSRQLDYGYTF. The CDR3 DNA follows: TGTGCCAGTAGCCGCCAGTTAGACTATGGCTACACCTTC.

V and J are TRBV29-1 and TRBJ2-3; 8 bases map to TRBD2. V shed 6 bases and J 0 bases; nucleotides not matched to a gene: 11. CDR1 is SQVTM and CDR2 is ANQGSEA in the germline V gene. CDR3 size: 16 residues. CDR3 residues: CSVAPRGRSSTDTQYF. CDR3 in DNA: TGCAGCGTGGCCCCTCGCGGGAGGTCTAGCACAGATACGCAGTATTTT.

This chain connects TRBV5-1 to TRBJ1-5; weak D call: TRBD1 (5 bases). CDR1 is SGHRS and CDR2 is YFSETQ in the germline V gene. The length of the CDR3 is 13 residues. Trimming removed 0 bases at V and 6 bases at J, with 7 bases between. CDR3 protein: CASSLAGGQPQHF. The CDR3 region has the DNA TGCGCCAGCAGCTTGGCGGGGGGTCAGCCCCAGCATTTT.

The V call is TRBV19, the J call TRBJ1-2; 8 positions match TRBD1. The CDR3 has 16 residues. Losses at the gene ends were 4 bases for V and 4 bases for J; bases not matched to a gene: 11. CDR1 LNHDA and CDR2 SQIVND come from the germline V gene (reference sequence). The CDR3 protein is CASSTAQGEVSYGYTF. The CDR3 DNA is TGTGCCAGTAGTACGGCACAGGGGGAGGTTAGCTATGGCTACACCTTC.

This chain connects TRBV30 to TRBJ1-2; 10 bases line up with TRBD1. The CDR3 extends over 12 amino acids. With V trimmed by 5 bases and J by 5 bases, 2 bases remained unmatched. Germline CDR1 GTSNPN, CDR2 SVGIG (reference sequence). The CDR3 region is CAWSGQGYGYTF. The CDR3, as DNA: TGTGCCTGGTCGGGACAGGGGTATGGCTACACCTTC.

This sequence joins TRBV11-2 and TRBJ1-4, with 7 bases fitting TRBD1. This CDR3 spans 15 amino acids. Losses at the gene ends were 6 bases for V and 8 bases for J; bases not matched to a gene: 12. Germline V gene data show CDR1 as SGHAT and CDR2 as FQNNGV. CDR3 in DNA: TGTGCCAGCAGTTCTACCCCCGCAGGGGGGGAAAAACTGTTTTTT. Encoded protein: CASSSTPAGGEKLFF.

The chain employs TRBV19 and TRBJ2-2; perhaps TRBD1 as D (5 bases). There are 15 residues in the CDR3. Germline V lookup: CDR1 LNHDA, CDR2 SQIVND (reference sequence). Trimming left V 8 bases short and J 0 bases short, with 13 bases between. As DNA, the CDR3 is TGTGCCAGTTACTTTAGGGGCGCGAACACCGGGGAGCTGTTTTTT. Translated, it gives CASYFRGANTGELFF.

The CDR3 DNA reads as TGTGCCAGCAGTTCCGGGACAGGGATGCAAGAGACCCAGTACTTC. Translation: CASSSGTGMQETQYF. The gene calls are TRBV5-4 and TRBJ2-5; TRBD1 aligns across 9 bases. This CDR3 has 15 residues. The V segment lost 5 bases and the J segment 2 bases; nucleotides outside the gene matches: 7. CDR1 SGHNT and CDR2 YYREEE come from the germline V gene (reference sequence). Using reference TRBV5-4 and TRBJ2-5 for the parts outside the CDR3, the full variable domain is ETGVTQSPTHLIKTRGQQVTLRCSSQSGHNTVSWYQQALGQGPQFIFQYYREEENGRGNFPPRFSGLQFPNYSSELNVNALELDDSALYLCASSSGTGMQETQYFGPGTRLLVL.

The chain has TRBV19 and TRBJ1-1, with 7 bases aligning to TRBD1. V was clipped by 4 bases and J by 8 bases; unmatched bases: 16. Germline CDR1 LNHDA, CDR2 SQIVND (reference sequence). The CDR3 has 16 residues. CDR3 sequence: CASSTRTTGDGTEAFF. Written as DNA, the CDR3 is TGTGCCAGTAGTACTCGTACAACAGGGGATGGGACGGAAGCTTTCTTT.

The count of this clone is one. The chain is built from TRBV4-1 and TRBJ1-1, with 8 bases that match TRBD1. V gave up 1 base and J gave up 3 bases; unmatched junction bases: 4. This CDR3 region has 15 residues. Germline CDR1 and CDR2: MGHRA and YSYEKL. CDR3 bases: TGCGCCAGCAGCCAAGGGACAGGGCTCGACACTGAAGCTTTCTTT. It yields the protein CASSQGTGLDTEAFF.

The chain recombines TRBV27 with TRBJ2-7, with D possibly matching TRBD2 (6 bases). Germline values: CDR1 MNHEY, CDR2 SMNVEV (reference sequence). CDR3 size: 14 residues. The ends were cut back, 2 bases at V and 3 bases at J, with 11 bases in the middle. CDR3 region: CASSLGLAHYEQYF. The CDR3 DNA is TGTGCCAGCAGTTTAGGTCTAGCGCACTACGAGCAGTACTTC.

This sequence joins TRBV5-1 and TRBJ1-1; unclear D gene. CDR1 is SGHRS, CDR2 YFSETQ, per germline. Trimming took 0 bases from V and 1 from J, leaving 7 bases between them. The CDR3 extends over 14 amino acids. CDR3 nucleotide sequence: TGCGCCAGCAGCTTGGAGCCATGGAACACTGAAGCTTTCTTT. Translated, it gives CASSLEPWNTEAFF.

The rearrangement joins TRBV6-5 to TRBJ2-7; a possible D gene is TRBD2 (6 bases). Looked up from germline, CDR1 is MNHEY and CDR2 is SVGAGI. V lost 4 bases and J 2 bases, leaving 15 bases between the germline ends. The CDR3 spans 15 residues. CDR3 region: CASSLKEGSPYEQYF. The CDR3, as DNA: TGTGCCAGCAGTTTAAAGGAGGGTTCCCCCTACGAGCAGTACTTC.

The chain recombines TRBV6-6 with TRBJ1-1, with unresolved D. CDR3 length: 11 amino acids. Trimming left V 1 base short and J 3 bases short, with 0 bases between. CDR1 and CDR2 from the germline V gene are MNHNY and SVGAGI (reference sequence). The CDR3 region has the DNA TGTGCCAGCAGTTACTACACTGAAGCTTTCTTT. Translating gives CASSYYTEAFF.

The chain uses TRBV6-4 and TRBJ2-3; D may be TRBD1 or TRBD2 (7 bases each). The germline gives CDR1 MRHNA, CDR2 SNTAGT. This CDR3 has 13 residues. V was shortened by 8 bases and J by 3 bases, with 12 bases between the two germline ends. The chain's CDR3 is CASRQGGTDTQYF. CDR3 DNA: TGTGCCAGCCGACAGGGAGGGACAGATACGCAGTATTTT.

The chain carries TRBV2 and TRBJ1-2, with TRBD1 as a possible D gene (5 bases). From germline, CDR1 is SNHLY and CDR2 FYNNEI. V gave up 1 base and J gave up 8 bases, with 14 bases separating them. The CDR3 is made up of 14 amino acids. Here the CDR3 DNA reads TGTGCCAGCAGTGAAGATCGTGGGGGTTACGGCTACACCTTC. Translating gives CASSEDRGGYGYTF. The variable domain in full, with the rest retrieved from reference TRBV2 and TRBJ1-2, is EPEVTQTPSHQVTQMGQEVILRCVPISNHLYFYWYRQILGQKVEFLVSFYNNEISEKSEIFDDQFSVERPDGSNFTLKIRSTKLEDSAMYFCASSEDRGGYGYTFGSGTRLTVV.